One TCR beta chain is described in this entry. Its recognized antigen is unknown. No qualities accompany the bases; no much larger clone lies one base away. The source of the sample is a study of control samples from healthy donors and cancer patients (dated by TCRdb to 2020 to 2021). Receptors were amplified or captured by the immunoSEQ multiplex PCR assay. The table was pulled from immuneACCESS by TCRdb, which kept in-frame rearrangements only. Such tables lose some clones; where checked, under half of the loss comes from unresolved V genes, and the rest has no known cause. The sample table contains some 100,000 clones; only one count was recorded for 79% of them. Approximately 10% of the sample is taken by the ten largest. The CDR3 goes from the cysteine to the phenylalanine over 14 residues. The DNA shown is the 42-base CDR3, in frame from base 1. V gives up 5 bases and J gives up 4 bases, and the segment between their germline ends measures 14 bases. The germline V gene yields MNHEY for CDR1 and SVGAGI for CDR2.

This clonotype originated in a woman in her twenties or thirties in good health. In this chain, TRBV6-5 is recombined with TRBJ1-1; no D gene call is confident. The sequenced sample consisted of blood. The CDR3 region: CASSPYVLSTEAFF. The sequence in DNA is TGTGCCAGCAGTCCCTATGTATTAAGCACTGAAGCTTTCTTT.